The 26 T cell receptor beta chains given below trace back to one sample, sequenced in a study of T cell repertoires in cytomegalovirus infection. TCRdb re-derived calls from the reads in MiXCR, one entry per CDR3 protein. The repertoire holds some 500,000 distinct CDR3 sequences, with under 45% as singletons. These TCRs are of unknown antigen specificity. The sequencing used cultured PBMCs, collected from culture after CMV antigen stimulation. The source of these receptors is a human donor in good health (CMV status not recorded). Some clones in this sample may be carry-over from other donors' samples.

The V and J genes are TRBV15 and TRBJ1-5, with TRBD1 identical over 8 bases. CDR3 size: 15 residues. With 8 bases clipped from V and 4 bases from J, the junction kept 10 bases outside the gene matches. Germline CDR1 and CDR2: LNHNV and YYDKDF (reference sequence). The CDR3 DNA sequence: TGTGCCACCTCCATCGGACAGGGTCGTAATCAGCCCCAGCATTTT. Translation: CATSIGQGRNQPQHF.

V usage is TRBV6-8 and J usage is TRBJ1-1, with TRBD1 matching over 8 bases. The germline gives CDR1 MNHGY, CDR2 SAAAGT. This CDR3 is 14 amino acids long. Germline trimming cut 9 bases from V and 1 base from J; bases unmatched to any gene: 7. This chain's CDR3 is CASGQGSWNTEAFF. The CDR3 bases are TGTGCCAGTGGACAGGGTTCTTGGAACACTGAAGCTTTCTTT.

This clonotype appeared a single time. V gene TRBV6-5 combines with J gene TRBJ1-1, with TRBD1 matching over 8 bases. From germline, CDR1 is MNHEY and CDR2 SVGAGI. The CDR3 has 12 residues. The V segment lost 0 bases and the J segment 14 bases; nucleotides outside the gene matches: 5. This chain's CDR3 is CASSYSRDRFFF. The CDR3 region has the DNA TGTGCCAGCAGTTACTCTCGGGACAGGTTCTTCTTT.

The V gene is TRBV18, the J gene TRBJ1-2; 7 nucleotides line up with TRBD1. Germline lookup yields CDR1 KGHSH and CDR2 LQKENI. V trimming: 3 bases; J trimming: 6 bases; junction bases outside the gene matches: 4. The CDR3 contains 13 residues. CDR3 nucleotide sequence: TGTGCCAGCTCACCCGGACAGGTGGATGGCTACACCTTC. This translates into CASSPGQVDGYTF. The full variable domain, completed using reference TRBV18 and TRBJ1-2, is NAGVMQNPRHLVRRRGQEARLRCSPMKGHSHVYWYRQLPEEGLKFMVYLQKENIIDESGMPKERFSAEFPKEGPSILRIQQVVRGDSAAYFCASSPGQVDGYTFGSGTRLTVV.

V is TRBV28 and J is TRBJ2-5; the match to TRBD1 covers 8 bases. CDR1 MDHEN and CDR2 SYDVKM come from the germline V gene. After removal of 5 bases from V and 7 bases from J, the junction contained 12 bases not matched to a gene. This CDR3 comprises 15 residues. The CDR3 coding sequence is TGTGCCAGCAGTGCCTCCGGACAGGGTGGGATGACCCAGTACTTC. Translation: CASSASGQGGMTQYF.

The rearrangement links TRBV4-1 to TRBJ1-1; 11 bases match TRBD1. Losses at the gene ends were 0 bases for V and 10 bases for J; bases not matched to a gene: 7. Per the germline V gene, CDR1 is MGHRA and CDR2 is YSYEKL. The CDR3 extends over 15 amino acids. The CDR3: CASSQDWTGGLSAFF. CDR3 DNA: TGCGCCAGCAGCCAAGATTGGACAGGGGGCCTCTCAGCTTTCTTT.

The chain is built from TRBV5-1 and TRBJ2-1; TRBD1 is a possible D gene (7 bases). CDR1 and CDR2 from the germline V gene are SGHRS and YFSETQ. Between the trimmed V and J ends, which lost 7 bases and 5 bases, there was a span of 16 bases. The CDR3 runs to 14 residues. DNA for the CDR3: TGCGCCAGCCGCGGGGACAGTAGGAACAATGAGCAGTTCTTC. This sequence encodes CASRGDSRNNEQFF.

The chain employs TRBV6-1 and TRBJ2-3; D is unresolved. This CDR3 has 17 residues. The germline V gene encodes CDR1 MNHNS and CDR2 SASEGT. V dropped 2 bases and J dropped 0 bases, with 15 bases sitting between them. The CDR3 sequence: CASSESLFLPSTDTQYF. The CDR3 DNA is TGTGCCAGCAGTGAAAGTCTGTTCCTTCCCAGCACAGATACGCAGTATTTT.

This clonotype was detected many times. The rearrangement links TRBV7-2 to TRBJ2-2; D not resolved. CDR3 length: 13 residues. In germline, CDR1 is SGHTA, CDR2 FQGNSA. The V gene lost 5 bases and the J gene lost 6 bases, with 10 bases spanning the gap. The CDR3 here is CASSPIAAGELFF. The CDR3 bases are TGTGCCAGCAGCCCGATTGCGGCCGGGGAGCTGTTTTTT.

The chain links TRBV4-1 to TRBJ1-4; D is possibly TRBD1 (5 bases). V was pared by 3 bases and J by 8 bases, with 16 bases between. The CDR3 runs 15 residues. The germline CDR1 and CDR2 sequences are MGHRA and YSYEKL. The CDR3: CASSQFDRDNEKLFF. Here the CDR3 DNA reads TGCGCCAGCAGCCAGTTCGACAGAGACAACGAAAAACTGTTTTTT.

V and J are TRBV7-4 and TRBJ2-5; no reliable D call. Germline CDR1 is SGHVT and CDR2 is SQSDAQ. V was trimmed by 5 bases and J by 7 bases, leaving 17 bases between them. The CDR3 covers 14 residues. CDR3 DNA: TGTGCCAGCAGCGCAAGGTGGTCTGTGGGGACCCAGTACTTC. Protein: CASSARWSVGTQYF.

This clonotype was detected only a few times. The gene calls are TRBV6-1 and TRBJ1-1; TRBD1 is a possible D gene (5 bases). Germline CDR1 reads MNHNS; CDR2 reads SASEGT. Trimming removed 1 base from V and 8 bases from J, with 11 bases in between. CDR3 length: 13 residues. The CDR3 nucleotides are TGTGCCAGCAGTGAAGTACGCCGGGGGGAAGCTTTCTTT. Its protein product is CASSEVRRGEAFF.

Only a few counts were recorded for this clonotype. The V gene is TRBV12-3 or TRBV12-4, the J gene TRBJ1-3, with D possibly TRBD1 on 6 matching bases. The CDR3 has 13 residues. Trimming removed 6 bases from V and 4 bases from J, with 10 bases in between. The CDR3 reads CASRAGQGNTIYF. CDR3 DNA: TGTGCCAGCAGGGCTGGACAGGGAAACACCATATATTTT.

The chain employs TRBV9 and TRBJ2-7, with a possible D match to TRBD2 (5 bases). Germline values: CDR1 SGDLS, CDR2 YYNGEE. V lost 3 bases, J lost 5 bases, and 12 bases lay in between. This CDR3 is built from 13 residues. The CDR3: CASSGRLLHEQYF. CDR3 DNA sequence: TGTGCCAGCAGCGGAAGACTACTCCACGAGCAGTACTTC. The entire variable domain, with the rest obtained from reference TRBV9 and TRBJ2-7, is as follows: DSGVTQTPKHLITATGQRVTLRCSPRSGDLSVYWYQQSLDQGLQFLIQYYNGEERAKGNILERFSAQQFPDLHSELNLSSLELGDSALYFCASSGRLLHEQYFGPGTRLTVT.

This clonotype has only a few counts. CDR3 in DNA: TGTGCCTGGAGTTCCGGACAGGCCGTAAATGAAAAACTGTTTTTT. Its translation: CAWSSGQAVNEKLFF. The chain is built from TRBV30 and TRBJ1-4, with 7 bases fitting TRBD1. The V and J ends lost 2 bases and 5 bases, in that order; junction bases with no gene match: 8. Germline V gene lookup returns CDR1 GTSNPN and CDR2 SVGIG (reference sequence). This CDR3 spans 15 amino acids. The full variable domain, rest sourced from reference TRBV30 and TRBJ1-4, is SQTIHQWPATLVQPVGSPLSLECTVEGTSNPNLYWYRQAAGRGLQLLFYSVGIGQISSEVPQNLSASRPQDRQFILSSKKLLLSDSGFYLCAWSSGQAVNEKLFFGSGTQLSVL.

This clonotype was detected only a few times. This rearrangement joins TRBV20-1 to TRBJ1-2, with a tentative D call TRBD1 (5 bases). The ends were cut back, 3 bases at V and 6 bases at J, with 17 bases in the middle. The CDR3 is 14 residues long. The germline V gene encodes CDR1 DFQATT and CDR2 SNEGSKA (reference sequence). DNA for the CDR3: TGCAGTGCTAGGTCGGGGACCTACCAGGATGGCTACACCTTC. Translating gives CSARSGTYQDGYTF.

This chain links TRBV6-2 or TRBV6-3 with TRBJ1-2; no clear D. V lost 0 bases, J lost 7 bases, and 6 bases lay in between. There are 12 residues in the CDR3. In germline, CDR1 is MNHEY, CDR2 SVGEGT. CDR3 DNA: TGTGCCAGCAGTTACTCCGGTACTGGCTACACCTTC. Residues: CASSYSGTGYTF.

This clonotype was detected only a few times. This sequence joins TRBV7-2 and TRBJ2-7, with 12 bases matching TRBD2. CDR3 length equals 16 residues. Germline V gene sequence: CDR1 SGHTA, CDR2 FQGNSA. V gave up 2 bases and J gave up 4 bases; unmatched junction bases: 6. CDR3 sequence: CASSLSETSGGYEQYF. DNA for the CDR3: TGTGCCAGCAGCTTAAGCGAGACTAGCGGGGGATACGAGCAGTACTTC.

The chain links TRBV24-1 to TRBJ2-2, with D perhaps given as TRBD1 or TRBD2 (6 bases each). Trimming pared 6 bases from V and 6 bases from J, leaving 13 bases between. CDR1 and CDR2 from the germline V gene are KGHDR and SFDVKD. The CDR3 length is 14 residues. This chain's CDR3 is CATSPTGRSGELFF. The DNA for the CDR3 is TGTGCCACCAGTCCAACAGGGAGGTCCGGGGAGCTGTTTTTT.

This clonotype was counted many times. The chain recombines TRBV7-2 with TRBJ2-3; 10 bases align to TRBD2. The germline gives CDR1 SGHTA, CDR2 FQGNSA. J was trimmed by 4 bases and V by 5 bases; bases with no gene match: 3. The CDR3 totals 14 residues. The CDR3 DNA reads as TGTGCCAGCAGCCCTACTAGCGGGGCAGATACGCAGTATTTT. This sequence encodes CASSPTSGADTQYF.

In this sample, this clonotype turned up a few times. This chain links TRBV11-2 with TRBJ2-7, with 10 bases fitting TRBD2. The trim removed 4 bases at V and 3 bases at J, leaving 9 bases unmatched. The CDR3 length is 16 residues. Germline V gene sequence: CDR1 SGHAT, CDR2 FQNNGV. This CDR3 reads CASSSYSGRNLYEQYF. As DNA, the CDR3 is TGTGCCAGCAGCTCATATAGCGGGAGGAACCTCTACGAGCAGTACTTC.

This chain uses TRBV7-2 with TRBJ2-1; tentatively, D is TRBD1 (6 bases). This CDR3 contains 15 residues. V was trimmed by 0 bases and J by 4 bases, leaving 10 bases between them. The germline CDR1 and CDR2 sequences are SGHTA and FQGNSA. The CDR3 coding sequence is TGTGCCAGCAGCTTAGCCAGGGGCGAATACAATGAGCAGTTCTTC. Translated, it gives CASSLARGEYNEQFF.

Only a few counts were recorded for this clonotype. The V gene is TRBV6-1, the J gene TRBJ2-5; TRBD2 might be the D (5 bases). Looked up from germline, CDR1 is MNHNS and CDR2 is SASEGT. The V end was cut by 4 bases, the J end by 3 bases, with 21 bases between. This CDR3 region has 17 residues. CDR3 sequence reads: CASSVRGRRTYEETQYF. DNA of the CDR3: TGTGCCAGCAGTGTGCGTGGACGGCGGACTTATGAAGAGACCCAGTACTTC.

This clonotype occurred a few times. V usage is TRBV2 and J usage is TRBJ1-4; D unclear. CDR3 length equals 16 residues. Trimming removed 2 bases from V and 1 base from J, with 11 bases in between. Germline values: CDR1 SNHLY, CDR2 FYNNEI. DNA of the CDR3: TGTGCCAGCAGTGAATTCGTCGGGGAAACTAATGAAAAACTGTTTTTT. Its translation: CASSEFVGETNEKLFF.

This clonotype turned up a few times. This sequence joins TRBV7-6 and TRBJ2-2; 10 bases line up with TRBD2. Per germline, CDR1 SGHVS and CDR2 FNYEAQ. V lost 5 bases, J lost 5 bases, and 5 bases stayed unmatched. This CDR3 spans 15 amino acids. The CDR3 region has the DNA TGTGCCAGCAGCCCCCCAGCGGGGGGGACCGGGGAGCTGTTTTTT. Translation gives CASSPPAGGTGELFF.

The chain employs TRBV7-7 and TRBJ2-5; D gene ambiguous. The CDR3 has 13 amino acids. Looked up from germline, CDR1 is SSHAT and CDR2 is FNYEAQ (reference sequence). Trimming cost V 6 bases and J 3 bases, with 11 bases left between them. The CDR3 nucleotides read TGTGCCAGCAGTTTCTCCGGAGAAGAGACCCAGTACTTC. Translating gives CASSFSGEETQYF.